This TCR beta chain was found in a study of T-cell reconstitution after alpha-beta-depleted transplantation in children. This clonotype was observed a handful of times. Its specificity is not known. This CDR3 contains 17 residues. Germline loops: CDR1 MNHEY, CDR2 SVGEGT. V was clipped by 2 bases and J by 6 bases, with 19 bases between them. The TCRbeta library was prepared with unique molecular identifiers. TCRdb ran MiXCR on the PCR reads and lists one entry per CDR3 protein. Of some 29,000 distinct CDR3 sequences in the sample, under 8% were seen once. Study-level results: Newly produced T cells mostly provided counts and TCRbeta diversity after one year, as hyperexpanded clones declined. Several hundred rapidly expanded clones from non-depleted graft cells reportedly supplied alpha-beta T cells about two months post-transplant. Some patients owed their high day-60 TCRbeta diversity to surviving recipient T cells and thymic progenitors.

The sample was PBMCs, mostly from graft donor cells, taken 180 days after TCRalphabeta/CD19-depleted stem cell transplant. The chain recombines TRBV6-2 or TRBV6-3 with TRBJ1-4, with D unresolved. The clonotype was recovered from a male patient aged 10 to 17 who had a stem cell transplant for acute myeloid leukemia, so the T cells may come from the graft donor. CDR3 bases: TGTGCCAGCAGTTACGCACGGACCGGTCGTCCAGATGAAAAACTGTTTTTT. The encoded protein is CASSYARTGRPDEKLFF.